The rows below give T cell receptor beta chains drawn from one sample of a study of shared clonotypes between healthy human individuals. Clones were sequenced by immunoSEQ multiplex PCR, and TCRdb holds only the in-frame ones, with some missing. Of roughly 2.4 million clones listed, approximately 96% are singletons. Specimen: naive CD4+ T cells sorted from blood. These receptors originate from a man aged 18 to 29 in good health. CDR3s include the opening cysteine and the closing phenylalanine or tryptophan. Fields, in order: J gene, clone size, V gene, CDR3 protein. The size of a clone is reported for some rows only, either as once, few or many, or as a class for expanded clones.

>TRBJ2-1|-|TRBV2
CASREDRSSYNEQFF
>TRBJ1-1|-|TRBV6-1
CASSDRDAREAFF
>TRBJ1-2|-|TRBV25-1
CASSESGYLNYGYTF
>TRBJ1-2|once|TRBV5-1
CASSLDQQGAGGYTF
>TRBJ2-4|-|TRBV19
CASLDRGHKNIQYF
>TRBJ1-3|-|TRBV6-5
CASRLGQGGDTIYF
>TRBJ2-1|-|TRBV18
CASSPLAGGYNEQFF
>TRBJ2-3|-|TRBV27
CASSGTSGGPSTDTQYF
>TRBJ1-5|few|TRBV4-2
CASSQIQGQVGNQPQHF
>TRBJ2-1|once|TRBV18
CASSPSRENEQFF
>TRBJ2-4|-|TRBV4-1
CASSPGGLVKNIQYF
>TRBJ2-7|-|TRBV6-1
CASSETDSQSSYEQYF
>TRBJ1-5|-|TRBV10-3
CAISEGAGMRSNQPQHF
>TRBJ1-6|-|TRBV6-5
CASSYSQLSTNSPLHF
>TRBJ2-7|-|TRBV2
CASSLQGPYEQYF
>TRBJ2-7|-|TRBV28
CASNLPGVGSEQYF
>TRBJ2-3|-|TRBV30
CAWIWGSSTDTQYF
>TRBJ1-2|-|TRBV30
CAWSSSQASYGYTF
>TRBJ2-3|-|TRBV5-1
CASAYSGGKGSTDTQYF
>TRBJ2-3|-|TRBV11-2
CASSLVAGGPVGTQYF
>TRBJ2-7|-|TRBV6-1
CASSEVGTVEYF
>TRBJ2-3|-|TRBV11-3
CASSRTSGGTTDTQYF
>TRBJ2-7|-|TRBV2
CASTRDGLSYEQYF
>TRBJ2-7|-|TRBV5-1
CASSFGYPYEQYF
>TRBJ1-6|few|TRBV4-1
CASSQDWVGNSPLHF
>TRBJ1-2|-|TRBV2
CASSEYGPYGYTF
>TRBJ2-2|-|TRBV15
CATSRVPGAGGGTGELFF
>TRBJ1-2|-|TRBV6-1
CASRATGVNGYTF
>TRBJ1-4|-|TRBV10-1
CASAQPRCEKLFF
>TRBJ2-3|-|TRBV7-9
CASSLGGGLWGAYTDTQYF
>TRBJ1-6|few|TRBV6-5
CASSLGQNSPLHF
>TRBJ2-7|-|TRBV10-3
CAISGGLLGEQYF
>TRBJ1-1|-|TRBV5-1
CASSQAGQLNTEAFF
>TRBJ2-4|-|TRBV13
CASSPPAGTSGRAMFQNIQYF
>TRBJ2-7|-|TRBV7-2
CASSLGGSSSYEQYF
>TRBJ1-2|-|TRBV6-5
CASSYTDSNYGYTF
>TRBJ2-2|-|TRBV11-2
CASSSLGQGTGELFF
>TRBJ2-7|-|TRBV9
CASSPEGQGIYEQYF
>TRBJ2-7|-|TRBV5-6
CASSTYPGTGDSYEQYF
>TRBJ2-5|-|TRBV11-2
CASSPSSGGGQETQYF
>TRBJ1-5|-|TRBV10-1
CASSEFDSNQPQHF
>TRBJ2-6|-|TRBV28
CASSNTPFRSGANVLTF
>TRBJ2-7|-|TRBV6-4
CASNLGQGGPVAYEQYF
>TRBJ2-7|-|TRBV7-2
CASSLVHATYEQYF
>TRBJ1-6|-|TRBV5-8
CASSFARDRGFRSPLHF
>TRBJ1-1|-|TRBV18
CASSPKTGKNTEAFF
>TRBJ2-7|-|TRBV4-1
CASSQDKGAQSYEQYF
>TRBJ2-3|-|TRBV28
CATKGTAFTDTQYF
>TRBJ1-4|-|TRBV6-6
CASSGTGTREKLFF
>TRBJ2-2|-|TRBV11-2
CASSLVGAGELFF
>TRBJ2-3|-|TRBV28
CASSTPGRGTDTQYF
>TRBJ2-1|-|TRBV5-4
CASSPEGRQVQFF
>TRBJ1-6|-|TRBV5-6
CASSLKTGYSPLHF
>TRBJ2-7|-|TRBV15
CATSFSPLSYEQYF
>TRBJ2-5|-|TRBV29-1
CSAHLAEETQYF
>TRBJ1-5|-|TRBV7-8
CASSFPDQPQHF
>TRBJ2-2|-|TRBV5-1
CASSLAAQGANTGELFF
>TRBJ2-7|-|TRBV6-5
CASSYRERGLYEQYF
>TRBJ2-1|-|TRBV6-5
CASRAPGTGHEQFF
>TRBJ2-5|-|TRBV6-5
CASRGDPGGETQYF